In its sample, the clone carrying this TCR beta chain was seen once. The CDR3 consists of 16 residues. Germline CDR1 SGDLS, CDR2 YYNGEE. V was cut by 0 bases and J by 2 bases, with 12 bases left in between. The source of the sample is a study of blood T cell repertoires in COVID-19. Study at large: COVID-19 samples collected from the United States, Italy and Spain covered acute and convalescent phases.

Authors' data handling: How many nucleated cells were present was estimated from reference gene primer amplification. Using immunoSEQ multiplex PCR, the repertoire was profiled, and TCRdb retains in-frame clones only, with some absent. Clone size and the V and J calls come from that table; the DNA yielded D and trimming. The sample contains under 250,000 clones, around nine tenths of which appear only once. The sequencing input was peripheral blood. This chain uses TRBV9 with TRBJ2-1, with D possibly matching TRBD1 (5 bases). The sequence was obtained from a woman aged 55-69 years who had recovered from COVID-19. CDR3 nucleotides: TGTGCCAGCAGCGTAGGCGGCCAGGGTCCCTACAATGAGCAGTTCTTC. As protein: CASSVGGQGPYNEQFF.